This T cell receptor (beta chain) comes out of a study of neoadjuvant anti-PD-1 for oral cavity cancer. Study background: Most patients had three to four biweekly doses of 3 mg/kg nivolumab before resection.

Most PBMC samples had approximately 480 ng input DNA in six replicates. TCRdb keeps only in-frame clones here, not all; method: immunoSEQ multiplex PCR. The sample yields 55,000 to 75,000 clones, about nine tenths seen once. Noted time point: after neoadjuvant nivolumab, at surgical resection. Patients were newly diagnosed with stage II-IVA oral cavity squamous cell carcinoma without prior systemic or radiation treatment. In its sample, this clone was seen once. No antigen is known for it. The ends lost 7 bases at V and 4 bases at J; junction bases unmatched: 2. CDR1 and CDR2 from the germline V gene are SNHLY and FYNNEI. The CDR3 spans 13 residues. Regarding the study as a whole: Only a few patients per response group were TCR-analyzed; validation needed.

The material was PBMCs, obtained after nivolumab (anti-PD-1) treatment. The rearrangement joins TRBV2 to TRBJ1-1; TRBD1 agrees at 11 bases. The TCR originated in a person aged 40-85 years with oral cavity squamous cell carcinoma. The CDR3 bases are TGTGCCAGCACCGGACAGGGGGCCACTGAAGCTTTCTTT. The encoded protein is CASTGQGATEAFF.